This TCR delta chain was sequenced for a study of γδ T cells in repeated Plasmodium falciparum infection. Findings and limits, study-wide: Waves of new clonotype selection appeared after repeated controlled infections in Vdelta2-negative, largely Vdelta1+, gammadelta T cells.

On this clone: The target antigen is unknown. With only one base between it and a far larger clone, this is likely a read error. Within the sample, other DNA sequences also encode this same CDR3.

Vgamma9/Vdelta2+ and Vdelta2-negative gammadelta T cells were flow-sorted from PBMC for bulk sequencing. Per the germline V gene, CDR1 is TSWWSYY and CDR2 is QGS. This CDR3 is built from 14 residues. TCRdb made new clone calls on the multiplex PCR reads using CATT. Of roughly 90,000 delta-chain clones in the sample, around 1.4% were seen once. The sample was gamma-delta T cells from blood. The chain links TRDV1 to TRDJ1, with D tentatively TRDD3 (6 bases). The origin of this receptor is a pool of human donors (malaria-infected and uninfected, not separated). Written as DNA, the CDR3 is TGTGCTCTCCTGCCGTGGGGATCTACCGATAAGCTCATCTTT. Translated: CALLPWGSTDKLIF.